The 3 T cell receptor beta chains given below trace back to one sample, sequenced in a study of memory CD4+ T cells and cytomegalovirus serostatus. The data were produced by immunoSEQ multiplex PCR, yet TCRdb's version contains in-frame clones alone and is incomplete. The table lists about 60,000 clones, 70% to 75% of them singletons. The sort gate was single viable CD3+CD4+CD8-CD45RO+ cells for memory CD4+ T cells. Material: memory CD4+ T cells from blood. The origin of the receptors is an adult in good health and CMV-seropositive.

Turning to this clone: The junction differs from germline at one of its ends, possibly a read error. This rearrangement joins TRBV7-2 to TRBJ1-1; 10 bases agree with TRBD1. Germline assignment: CDR1 SGHTA and CDR2 FQGNSA. CDR3 length: 13 amino acids. CDR3 DNA sequence: TGTGCCAGCAGCTTAGTTGGCGGGGACAGGGGTGTCTTT. Its protein product is CASSLVGGDRGVF. The full variable domain, with the rest looked up from reference TRBV7-2 and TRBJ1-1, is GAGVSQSPSNKVTEKGKDVELRCDPISGHTALYWYRQSLGQGLEFLIYFQGNSAPDKSGLPSDRFSAERTGGSVSTLTIQRTQQEDSAVYLCASSLVGGDRGVFGQGTRLTVV.

The chain recombines TRBV10-3 with TRBJ2-1; 7 positions agree with TRBD1. The CDR3 extends over 12 amino acids. The germline CDR1 and CDR2 sequences are ENHRY and SYGVKD. J lost 14 bases, V lost 6 bases, and 10 bases had no gene match. The CDR3 reads CAISHRDSPKFF. For the CDR3, the DNA is TGTGCCATCAGCCATCGGGACAGCCCCAAGTTCTTC.

The chain uses TRBV7-2 and TRBJ2-7; D is unresolved. The V and J ends lost 3 bases and 3 bases respectively, with 27 bases between them. The CDR3 is made up of 19 amino acids. Germline-derived CDR1 and CDR2 are SGHTA and FQGNSA. CDR3 nucleotides: TGTGCCAGCAGCTTTTTGGAGCAGGACCGTCCCCCTTATCACTACGAGCAGTACTTC. This codes for CASSFLEQDRPPYHYEQYF.